Following are 22 T cell receptor beta chains from one sample sequenced in a study of T cell changes during pregnancy in multiple sclerosis. Produced via immunoSEQ multiplex PCR; TCRdb's table is partial and in-frame only. The data contain 90,000 or so clones, around 93% of them singletons. The sequencing used peripheral blood, collected in the first trimester of pregnancy. The source is a female donor in good health, enrolled as a control in a pregnancy study.

The V and J genes are TRBV9 and TRBJ2-3; 7 bases line up with TRBD1. CDR1 is SGDLS and CDR2 is YYNGEE in the germline V gene. Unmatched junction bases numbered 7, after V lost 4 bases and J lost 2 bases. The CDR3 contains 15 residues. CDR3 DNA sequence: TGTGCCAGCAGCCCAGAAGAGGGGGCCACAGATACGCAGTATTTT. Amino acid sequence: CASSPEEGATDTQYF. The variable domain in full, completed from reference TRBV9 and TRBJ2-3, reads DSGVTQTPKHLITATGQRVTLRCSPRSGDLSVYWYQQSLDQGLQFLIQYYNGEERAKGNILERFSAQQFPDLHSELNLSSLELGDSALYFCASSPEEGATDTQYFGPGTRLTVL.

V usage is TRBV25-1 and J usage is TRBJ1-6; 7 nucleotides match TRBD1. Germline CDR1 is MGHDK and CDR2 is SYGVNS. V shed 6 bases and J 10 bases; nucleotides not matched to a gene: 9. The CDR3 totals 14 residues. The CDR3: CASSRDRVGSPLHF. The DNA for the CDR3 is TGTGCCAGCAGCCGGGACAGAGTAGGGTCACCCCTCCACTTT.

The V and J genes are TRBV5-4 and TRBJ2-2; 7 positions agree with TRBD2. The CDR3 has 15 amino acids. Germline trimming cut 4 bases from V and 1 base from J; bases unmatched to any gene: 4. CDR1 is SGHNT and CDR2 is YYREEE in the germline V gene (reference sequence). The CDR3 reads CASSPTGGNTGELFF. The CDR3 DNA reads as TGTGCCAGCAGCCCCACGGGAGGGAACACCGGGGAGCTGTTTTTT.

The chain combines TRBV7-9 with TRBJ1-4, with 7 nucleotides matching TRBD1. Germline CDR1 SEHNR, CDR2 FQNEAQ (reference sequence). V was pared by 6 bases and J by 0 bases, with 4 bases of the junction left unmatched. The CDR3 contains 15 residues. Here the CDR3 DNA reads TGTGCCAGCAGGGACACAGGGGCAACTAATGAAAAACTGTTTTTT. Translated, it gives CASRDTGATNEKLFF. Together with reference TRBV7-9 and TRBJ1-4, the CDR3 gives the full variable domain: DTGVSQNPRHKITKRGQNVTFRCDPISEHNRLYWYRQTLGQGPEFLTYFQNEAQLEKSRLLSDRFSAERPKGSFSTLEIQRTEQGDSAMYLCASRDTGATNEKLFFGSGTQLSVL.

DNA for the CDR3: TGTGCCAGCAGTGCGGACAGCAATTCCTACAATGAGCAGTTCTTC. Translated: CASSADSNSYNEQFF. The V and J genes are TRBV2 and TRBJ2-1; possibly TRBD1 for D (6 bases). This CDR3 has 15 residues. With 4 bases removed from V and 1 base from J, the gap between germline ends came to 11 bases. Germline-derived CDR1 and CDR2 are SNHLY and FYNNEI. The whole variable domain, remainder taken from reference TRBV2 and TRBJ2-1, is EPEVTQTPSHQVTQMGQEVILRCVPISNHLYFYWYRQILGQKVEFLVSFYNNEISEKSEIFDDQFSVERPDGSNFTLKIRSTKLEDSAMYFCASSADSNSYNEQFFGPGTRLTVL.

The V gene is TRBV6-5, the J gene TRBJ2-7; TRBD1 matches 9 bases. This CDR3 has 15 amino acids. The V gene end was trimmed by 4 bases and the J gene end by 5 bases; junction bases not matched to a gene: 9. Germline-derived CDR1 and CDR2 are MNHEY and SVGAGI. In nucleotides, the CDR3 is TGTGCCAGCAGTTCCCGAACCGGGACAGGGAACGAGCAGTACTTC. The encoded protein is CASSSRTGTGNEQYF.

This chain connects TRBV15 to TRBJ1-6, with 9 bases aligning to TRBD1. Germline V CDR1 and CDR2: LNHNV, YYDKDF (reference sequence). Trimming removed 5 bases from V and 8 bases from J; junction bases left unmatched: 10. CDR3 length: 16 amino acids. CDR3 in amino acids: CATSGTGIGLYSPLHF. The CDR3 nucleotides are TGTGCCACCAGCGGGACAGGGATCGGGTTATATTCACCCCTCCACTTT.

This chain links TRBV11-2 with TRBJ2-2, with TRBD2 identical over 9 bases. The germline V gene has CDR1 SGHAT and CDR2 FQNNGV. V trimming: 4 bases; J trimming: 1 base; junction bases outside the gene matches: 7. The CDR3 extends over 17 amino acids. CDR3 DNA sequence: TGTGCCAGCAGCTCTTGGAGCGGGGGGATGAACACCGGGGAGCTGTTTTTT. Translating gives CASSSWSGGMNTGELFF.

This rearrangement joins TRBV6-5 to TRBJ1-1; 8 bases are shared with TRBD1. Per the germline V gene, CDR1 is MNHEY and CDR2 is SVGAGI. The J segment lost 7 bases and the V segment lost 5 bases, leaving 12 bases of the junction unmatched. The CDR3 has 15 residues. The CDR3 DNA sequence: TGTGCCAGCAGTCAACCGGGACAGGTCTGGGGTGAAGCTTTCTTT. Amino acids: CASSQPGQVWGEAFF.

This chain links TRBV11-2 with TRBJ2-3; 7 bases agree with TRBD2. CDR1 is SGHAT, CDR2 FQNNGV, per germline. V shed 5 bases, J shed 1 base, and the junction held 9 bases outside the gene matches. The CDR3 consists of 16 residues. This CDR3 is CASSPLVGRGTDTQYF. In nucleotides, the CDR3 is TGTGCCAGCAGCCCCTTGGTGGGGAGGGGCACAGATACGCAGTATTTT. The variable domain in full, completed from reference TRBV11-2 and TRBJ2-3, reads EAGVAQSPRYKIIEKRQSVAFWCNPISGHATLYWYQQILGQGPKLLIQFQNNGVVDDSQLPKDRFSAERLKGVDSTLKIQPAKLEDSAVYLCASSPLVGRGTDTQYFGPGTRLTVL.

The chain has TRBV6-1 and TRBJ2-7; TRBD1 is a possible D gene (5 bases). The CDR3 is 13 amino acids. V was trimmed by 7 bases and J by 0 bases, leaving 10 bases between them. The germline V gene encodes CDR1 MNHNS and CDR2 SASEGT. The CDR3 nucleotides read TGTGCCAGCAAGCAGGGCCGCTCCTACGAGCAGTACTTC. Its translation: CASKQGRSYEQYF.

V and J are TRBV5-6 and TRBJ2-5; the D is unclear. Germline V gene sequence: CDR1 SGHDT, CDR2 YYEEEE. Trimming shortened V by 1 base and J by 5 bases, and 6 bases separated the two germline ends. The CDR3 spans 12 residues. CDR3 DNA sequence: TGTGCCAGCAGCTTGCTGGGCGAGACCCAGTACTTC. Translating gives CASSLLGETQYF. Full variable domain (outside the CDR3, taken from reference TRBV5-6 and TRBJ2-5): DAGVTQSPTHLIKTRGQQVTLRCSPKSGHDTVSWYQQALGQGPQFIFQYYEEEERQRGNFPDRFSGHQFPNYSSELNVNALLLGDSALYLCASSLLGETQYFGPGTRLLVL.

The chain links TRBV29-1 to TRBJ1-1; 8 positions match TRBD1. The CDR3 is 14 residues long. The ends lost 7 bases at V and 3 bases at J; junction bases unmatched: 10. Germline CDR1 reads SQVTM; CDR2 reads ANQGSEA. DNA for the CDR3: TGCAGCGCTATGACAGGGGCAATTGACACTGAAGCTTTCTTT. It encodes CSAMTGAIDTEAFF.

This chain joins TRBV7-9 and TRBJ1-1, with D possibly matching TRBD1 (5 bases). V shed 3 bases and J shed 0 bases, with 8 bases lying between them. This CDR3 is built from 14 residues. Germline V gene data show CDR1 as SEHNR and CDR2 as FQNEAQ (reference sequence). The CDR3 is CASSLGGMNTEAFF. The DNA for the CDR3 is TGTGCCAGCAGCTTGGGGGGGATGAACACTGAAGCTTTCTTT.

The chain links TRBV11-2 to TRBJ2-7; 8 bases line up with TRBD1. The V segment lost 3 bases and the J segment 2 bases; nucleotides outside the gene matches: 6. Germline V lookup: CDR1 SGHAT, CDR2 FQNNGV. This CDR3 has 15 amino acids. CDR3 sequence: CASSFLRDRPYEQYF. CDR3 in DNA: TGTGCCAGCAGCTTCCTCCGGGACAGGCCCTACGAGCAGTACTTC.

Comment on this clone: The CDR3 ends on some other residue instead of the conserved phenylalanine or tryptophan, so this is likely a read error. It is unclear where the CDR3 begins or ends on the DNA, so no DNA is shown, and the CDR3 is as TCRdb lists it. V usage is TRBV11-2 and J usage is TRBJ1-1; the DNA was not used to check the table's D call, TRBD1. Per germline, CDR1 SGHAT and CDR2 FQNNGV. The CDR3 comprises 13 residues, both ends counted. The CDR3 sequence is CASSLLGRPRGTL.

V is TRBV7-3 and J is TRBJ2-3; no clear D. This CDR3 contains 15 residues. V was trimmed by 2 bases and J by 0 bases, leaving 9 bases between them. Germline lookup yields CDR1 SGHTA and CDR2 FQGTGA. This CDR3 reads CASSLRPTSTDTQYF. In nucleotides, the CDR3 is TGTGCCAGCAGCTTACGACCGACTAGCACAGATACGCAGTATTTT.

The V gene is TRBV7-6, the J gene TRBJ2-2; the D gene is possibly TRBD1 (5 bases). The germline V and J ends were trimmed by 5 bases and 4 bases, with 14 bases remaining between them. The CDR3 extends over 15 amino acids. Germline V gene sequence: CDR1 SGHVS, CDR2 FNYEAQ. CDR3 amino acids: CASSLETVFTGELFF. The CDR3 DNA reads TGTGCCAGCAGCCTCGAGACAGTTTTCACCGGGGAGCTGTTTTTT.

V gene TRBV5-1 combines with J gene TRBJ2-7; perhaps TRBD1 as D (5 bases). V lost 0 bases, J lost 2 bases, and 6 bases lay in between. The germline CDR1 and CDR2 sequences are SGHRS and YFSETQ. The CDR3 contains 13 residues. CDR3 amino acids: CASSLGRAYEQYF. The CDR3 coding sequence is TGCGCCAGCAGCTTGGGCAGGGCCTACGAGCAGTACTTC.

The chain uses TRBV29-1 and TRBJ1-5; no definite D call. V gave up 5 bases and J gave up 7 bases, with 9 bases separating them. From germline, CDR1 is SQVTM and CDR2 ANQGSEA. CDR3 length: 11 amino acids. CDR3 protein: CSVKGGQPQHF. CDR3 in DNA: TGCAGCGTTAAAGGAGGCCAGCCCCAGCATTTT.

J is TRBJ2-2 and V is TRBV7-2; 7 bases are shared with TRBD2. The V gene's germline CDR1 is SGHTA and CDR2 FQGNSA. There are 14 residues in the CDR3. Trimming at V came to 5 bases and at J to 6 bases, leaving 6 bases not matched to a gene. The CDR3 reads CASSRAGSPGELFF. CDR3 DNA sequence: TGTGCCAGCAGCCGAGCGGGGTCTCCCGGGGAGCTGTTTTTT.

The rearrangement uses TRBV30 and TRBJ2-5; TRBD1 is a possible D gene (5 bases). V lost 1 base to trimming and J lost 14 bases, with 14 bases between them. Germline V gives CDR1 GTSNPN, CDR2 SVGIG (reference sequence). The CDR3 is made up of 11 amino acids. DNA for the CDR3: TGTGCCTGGAGTGCCACAGGACCTATTTACTTC. It specifies CAWSATGPIYF.